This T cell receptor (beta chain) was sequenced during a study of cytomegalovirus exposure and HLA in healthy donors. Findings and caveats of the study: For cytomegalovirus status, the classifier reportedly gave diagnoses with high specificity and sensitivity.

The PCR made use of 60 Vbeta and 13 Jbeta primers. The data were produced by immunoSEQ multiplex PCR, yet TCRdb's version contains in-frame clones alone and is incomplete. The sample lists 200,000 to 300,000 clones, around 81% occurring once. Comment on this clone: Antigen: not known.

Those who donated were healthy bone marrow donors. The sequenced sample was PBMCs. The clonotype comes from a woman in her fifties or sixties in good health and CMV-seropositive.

CDR3 sequence (DNA): TGCGCCAGCAGCTGGACCCCCCAAGCCACAGTCGGGAATGGCTACACCTTC. As protein: CASSWTPQATVGNGYTF. The V gene is TRBV5-1, the J gene TRBJ1-2; D gene unclear. V was pared by 3 bases and J by 6 bases, with 24 bases between. Germline V CDR1 and CDR2: SGHRS, YFSETQ. The length of the CDR3 is 17 residues.